Following are 32 T cell receptor beta chains from one sample sequenced in a study of identical twins. TCRdb called the 5' RACE reads again in MiXCR, with one record for every CDR3 protein. Of about 250,000 distinct CDR3 sequences listed, 6% to 8.5% are singletons. These data also featured in a second study, about yellow fever vaccine responses in identical twins.

Sequenced material: CD8+ T cells sorted from blood. All receptors derive from a woman between 18 and 29 years old in good health.

This clonotype came up a few times. One junction end does not reproduce the germline sequence, and a read error may be involved. The chain combines TRBV7-9 with TRBJ2-3; 8 nucleotides align to TRBD1. The CDR3 covers 17 residues. Germline V gene data show CDR1 as SEHNR and CDR2 as FQNEAQ (reference sequence). This CDR3 reads CANSPPQGRTGPDTQYF. For the CDR3, the DNA is TGTGCCAACAGCCCCCCTCAAGGCCGGACAGGGCCAGATACGCAGTATTTT.

This clonotype has at least ten counts. The chain combines TRBV5-1 with TRBJ2-2; D possibly uses TRBD1 or TRBD2 (6 bases each). The CDR3 is 14 residues long. Trimming removed 0 bases from V and 6 bases from J, with 9 bases in between. The V gene's germline CDR1 is SGHRS and CDR2 YFSETQ. In nucleotides, the CDR3 is TGCGCCAGCAGCTTGGCCGGGGGCTCCGGGGAGCTGTTTTTT. As protein: CASSLAGGSGELFF.

In this sample, this clonotype turned up many times. The chain recombines TRBV9 with TRBJ2-3; TRBD1 matches at 9 bases. The CDR3 has 14 residues. V lost 4 bases to trimming and J lost 6 bases; unmatched junction nucleotides: 6. The V gene's germline CDR1 is SGDLS and CDR2 YYNGEE. The CDR3 DNA sequence: TGTGCCAGCAGCCCCCGGACAGGGGAGGATACGCAGTATTTT. Its protein is CASSPRTGEDTQYF.

V gene TRBV6-2 or TRBV6-3 combines with J gene TRBJ2-3; D perhaps matches TRBD2 (7 bases). Germline CDR1 MNHEY, CDR2 SVGEGT. The CDR3 loop spans 15 amino acids. V was trimmed by 3 bases and J by 5 bases, leaving 15 bases between them. CDR3 protein: CASSYLGGEQDTQYF. CDR3 nucleotide sequence: TGTGCCAGCAGTTATCTAGGGGGGGAACAAGATACGCAGTATTTT.

This clonotype came up many times. J is TRBJ2-1 and V is TRBV3-1; 8 nucleotides line up with TRBD1. The ends lost 4 bases at V and 8 bases at J; junction bases unmatched: 4. Germline loops: CDR1 LGHDT, CDR2 YNNKEL (reference sequence). This CDR3 comprises 13 residues. The CDR3 reads CASSRKTGDEQFF. In DNA, the CDR3 is TGTGCCAGCAGCCGAAAGACAGGGGATGAGCAGTTCTTC.

This clonotype was counted only a few times. The rearrangement joins TRBV7-7 to TRBJ2-1; 9 bases fit TRBD1. Germline trimming cut 6 bases from V and 15 bases from J; bases unmatched to any gene: 12. The germline CDR1 and CDR2 sequences are SSHAT and FNYEAQ (reference sequence). The CDR3 totals 13 residues. CDR3 region: CASSISGTGFLFF. CDR3 DNA sequence: TGTGCCAGCAGTATCTCCGGGACAGGGTTCCTGTTCTTC. Complete variable domain (other parts from reference TRBV7-7 and TRBJ2-1): GAGVSQSPRYKVTKRGQDVTLRCDPISSHATLYWYQQALGQGPEFLTYFNYEAQPDKSGLPSDRFSAERPEGSISTLTIQRTEQRDSAMYRCASSISGTGFLFFGPGTRLTVL.

This clonotype showed up many times. The V and J genes are TRBV28 and TRBJ2-1, with 14 bases that match TRBD2. The trim removed 3 bases at V and 7 bases at J, leaving 17 bases unmatched. The CDR3 is 20 residues long. Germline V gene data show CDR1 as MDHEN and CDR2 as SYDVKM. The CDR3 DNA reads as TGTGCCAGCAGTTTCGGGTGGGGGACTAGCGGGAGATTTGGTTCGAATGAGCAGTTCTTC. Protein: CASSFGWGTSGRFGSNEQFF.

This clonotype was detected many times. The chain links TRBV29-1 to TRBJ2-7, with D tentatively TRBD1 or TRBD2 (5 bases each). Deletions cut 5 bases from V and 3 bases from J, with 17 bases between. CDR1 is SQVTM and CDR2 is ANQGSEA in the germline V gene. CDR3 length: 14 amino acids. The CDR3 coding sequence is TGCAGCGTTATATTCCCGGGGCACCTCTACGAGCAGTACTTC. Its translation: CSVIFPGHLYEQYF.

This clonotype was recorded at least ten times. The chain combines TRBV15 with TRBJ2-3, with 9 positions matching TRBD1. V dropped 0 bases and J dropped 5; count of bases not matched to a gene: 6. This CDR3 comprises 16 residues. The germline CDR1 and CDR2 sequences are LNHNV and YYDKDF (reference sequence). The CDR3 DNA sequence: TGTGCCACCAGCAGAGACTGGGACAGGGTGGAAGATACGCAGTATTTT. Its translation is CATSRDWDRVEDTQYF.

This clonotype was detected only a few times. The rearrangement uses TRBV10-2 and TRBJ2-5, with 9 bases that match TRBD1. V lost 7 bases and J lost 4; bases outside the gene matches: 10. This CDR3 spans 15 amino acids. Germline V CDR1 and CDR2: WSHSY, SAAADI. The CDR3 region is CASTDTGGSLETQYF. The CDR3 coding sequence is TGCGCCAGCACCGATACAGGGGGCTCTTTAGAGACCCAGTACTTC.

This clonotype has just a few counts. The chain recombines TRBV9 with TRBJ2-5, with TRBD1 identical over 7 bases. The CDR3 spans 13 residues. Germline values: CDR1 SGDLS, CDR2 YYNGEE. The ends lost 2 bases at V and 3 bases at J; junction bases unmatched: 1. The CDR3: CASSVGTEETQYF. In nucleotides, the CDR3 is TGTGCCAGCAGCGTCGGGACAGAAGAGACCCAGTACTTC.

This clonotype occurred many times. The J gene is TRBJ2-3, the V gene TRBV7-9; D possibly corresponds to TRBD1 (6 bases). Germline V CDR1 and CDR2: SEHNR, FQNEAQ (reference sequence). The CDR3 is 15 amino acids. Trimming took off 3 bases at V and 1 base at J, with 11 bases between the two ends. The CDR3 sequence is CASSFLDSGTDTQYF. CDR3 nucleotides: TGTGCCAGCAGCTTCCTGGACAGCGGCACAGATACGCAGTATTTT.

This clonotype has a count of ten or more. The chain links TRBV27 to TRBJ2-1, with D perhaps TRBD2 (5 bases). CDR3 length: 14 residues. Trimming left V 3 bases short and J 6 bases short, with 12 bases between. The germline V gene has CDR1 MNHEY and CDR2 SMNVEV (reference sequence). The CDR3 loop is CASSFHLAPNEQFF. CDR3 bases: TGTGCCAGCAGTTTCCATCTAGCCCCCAATGAGCAGTTCTTC.

This rearrangement joins TRBV7-8 to TRBJ2-7; D is possibly TRBD1 (5 bases). The germline V gene encodes CDR1 SGHVS and CDR2 FQNEAQ. V was clipped by 1 base and J by 7 bases, with 14 bases between them. This CDR3 comprises 14 residues. The CDR3 reads CASSLGGHLSEQYF. The CDR3 nucleotides read TGTGCCAGCAGCTTAGGTGGACACCTGTCTGAGCAGTACTTC.

This clonotype was seen repeatedly, ten times or more. This chain uses TRBV12-5 with TRBJ2-1; 7 nucleotides line up with TRBD2. From germline, CDR1 is LGHNT and CDR2 FRNRAP. The CDR3 covers 15 residues. V lost 3 bases, J lost 3 bases, and 5 bases stayed unmatched. The CDR3 spells CASGFSTSNYNEQFF. The CDR3 DNA reads TGTGCTAGTGGTTTCTCGACTAGCAACTACAATGAGCAGTTCTTC.

This clonotype was detected ten times or more. This sequence joins TRBV29-1 and TRBJ2-5; the match to TRBD2 covers 11 bases. Per germline, CDR1 SQVTM and CDR2 ANQGSEA. There are 15 residues in the CDR3. V trimming: 6 bases; J trimming: 4 bases; junction bases outside the gene matches: 10. The CDR3 DNA reads as TGCAGCGTCCTCCGTAGCGGGAGGGTCCCAGAGACCCAGTACTTC. This translates into CSVLRSGRVPETQYF.

The chain couples TRBV24-1 to TRBJ2-3; no clear D. The germline V gene has CDR1 KGHDR and CDR2 SFDVKD. The CDR3 contains 14 residues. Between the trimmed V and J ends, which lost 3 bases and 2 bases, there was a span of 8 bases. CDR3 protein: CATSDRTNTDTQYF. In DNA, the CDR3 is TGTGCCACCAGTGATAGGACCAACACAGATACGCAGTATTTT.

This clonotype has at least ten counts. The gene calls are TRBV4-1 and TRBJ1-1; D not resolved. CDR3 length equals 11 residues. V was trimmed by 3 bases and J by 5 bases, leaving 4 bases between them. CDR1 is MGHRA and CDR2 is YSYEKL in the germline V gene. In nucleotides, the CDR3 is TGCGCCAGCAGCCATTCGACTGAAGCTTTCTTT. This sequence encodes CASSHSTEAFF.

This clonotype was counted between two and nine times. The chain employs TRBV2 and TRBJ2-3; 8 nucleotides align to TRBD2. Germline values: CDR1 SNHLY, CDR2 FYNNEI. The CDR3 consists of 13 residues. V lost 7 bases, J lost 5 bases, and 5 bases stayed unmatched. This CDR3 reads CASISGMGDTQYF. The CDR3 DNA reads TGTGCCAGCATTAGCGGGATGGGAGATACGCAGTATTTT.

The CDR3 bases are TGTGCCAGCAGCTTGGGATACTTGGGCACTGAAGCTTTCTTT. Protein: CASSLGYLGTEAFF. This chain connects TRBV5-8 to TRBJ1-1, with D unresolved. From germline, CDR1 is SGHTS and CDR2 YDEGEE. V was clipped by 0 bases and J by 4 bases, with 10 bases between them. This CDR3 spans 14 amino acids.

The V call is TRBV15, the J call TRBJ2-5, with TRBD1 matching 7 bases. This CDR3 contains 16 residues. CDR1 is LNHNV, CDR2 YYDKDF, per germline (reference sequence). The trim removed 5 bases at V and 1 base at J, leaving 10 bases unmatched. In DNA form, the CDR3 reads TGTGCCACCAGCCCTAACAGGGGATTCTTCCAAGAGACCCAGTACTTC. This gives the protein CATSPNRGFFQETQYF.

The sample holds many counts of this clonotype. The CDR3 loop reads CSVPGQGVNYGYTF. DNA of the CDR3: TGCAGCGTGCCGGGACAGGGAGTGAACTATGGCTACACCTTC. The chain recombines TRBV29-1 with TRBJ1-2; TRBD1 matches at 9 bases. In germline, CDR1 is SQVTM, CDR2 ANQGSEA. With 6 bases clipped from V and 2 bases from J, the junction kept 7 bases outside the gene matches. This CDR3 spans 14 amino acids.

This clonotype was seen a handful of times. V gene TRBV2 combines with J gene TRBJ2-1; 7 nucleotides align to TRBD2. This CDR3 contains 15 residues. Looked up from germline, CDR1 is SNHLY and CDR2 is FYNNEI. V lost 4 bases, J lost 3 bases, and 6 bases stayed unmatched. The CDR3 DNA sequence: TGTGCCAGCAGTGTTGGACTAGGGGACTACAATGAGCAGTTCTTC. This codes for CASSVGLGDYNEQFF.

This clonotype showed up just a few times. The chain has TRBV9 and TRBJ2-7, with D possibly being TRBD1 (5 bases). V was shortened by 0 bases and J by 1 base, with 11 bases between the two germline ends. The germline CDR1 and CDR2 sequences are SGDLS and YYNGEE. This CDR3 is 15 amino acids long. The CDR3 region has the DNA TGTGCCAGCAGCGTAGGGGGCGTTGGATCCTACGAGCAGTACTTC. Translation: CASSVGGVGSYEQYF.

This clonotype has a count of ten or more. This rearrangement joins TRBV12-3 or TRBV12-4 to TRBJ1-5; 7 bases align to TRBD1. With V trimmed by 1 base and J by 2 bases, 8 bases remained unmatched. This CDR3 contains 17 residues. The CDR3 DNA reads as TGTGCCAGCAGTTTAGGACAGGGTGAGACAGGCAATCAGCCCCAGCATTTT. Translation: CASSLGQGETGNQPQHF.

This rearrangement joins TRBV25-1 to TRBJ2-2; TRBD2 matches at 7 bases. Germline V gene lookup returns CDR1 MGHDK and CDR2 SYGVNS. With 6 bases clipped from V and 3 bases from J, the junction kept 7 bases outside the gene matches. This CDR3 region has 15 residues. In nucleotides, the CDR3 is TGTGCCAGCAGGCCCGCCCTAGCGGACACCGGGGAGCTGTTTTTT. Translating it yields CASRPALADTGELFF.

This clonotype turned up a few times. This chain links TRBV13 with TRBJ2-2, with D maybe TRBD2 (5 bases). Germline V gene data show CDR1 as PRHDT and CDR2 as FYEKMQ (reference sequence). V shed 5 bases and J shed 0 bases, with 13 bases lying between them. The CDR3 runs to 16 residues. The CDR3 protein is CASSNGLSANTGELFF. The CDR3, as DNA: TGTGCCAGCAGCAATGGACTCTCCGCGAACACCGGGGAGCTGTTTTTT.

This clonotype has ten or more counts. The V and J genes are TRBV3-1 and TRBJ1-4; 9 bases align to TRBD1. The CDR3 extends over 15 amino acids. From germline, CDR1 is LGHDT and CDR2 YNNKEL (reference sequence). V shed 5 bases and J 8 bases; nucleotides not matched to a gene: 9. CDR3 sequence (DNA): TGTGCCAGCAGCTTCCCCGGACAGGGGACCGAAAAACTGTTTTTT. It codes for CASSFPGQGTEKLFF.

There are a few counts of this clonotype. The chain carries TRBV25-1 and TRBJ1-2, with D hard to call. This CDR3 spans 14 amino acids. Trimming removed 1 base from V and 1 base from J, with 7 bases in between. Germline lookup yields CDR1 MGHDK and CDR2 SYGVNS. This CDR3 is CASSEFGVNYGYTF. As DNA, the CDR3 is TGTGCCAGCAGTGAATTTGGAGTTAACTATGGCTACACCTTC.

Ten or more counts support this clonotype. The chain uses TRBV15 and TRBJ2-3; D is unclear. V was pared by 7 bases and J by 4 bases, with 6 bases between. The CDR3 is 11 amino acids. Germline V CDR1 and CDR2: LNHNV, YYDKDF (reference sequence). CDR3 DNA: TGTGCCACCAAGGGTTCAGATACGCAGTATTTT. As protein: CATKGSDTQYF.

This clonotype has at least ten counts. The chain recombines TRBV27 with TRBJ2-1, with TRBD1 identical over 7 bases. The V and J ends lost 6 bases and 1 base, in that order; junction bases with no gene match: 3. Germline CDR1 is MNHEY and CDR2 is SMNVEV (reference sequence). The CDR3 runs to 14 residues. CDR3 in amino acids: CASRTTGSYNEQFF. CDR3 bases: TGTGCCAGCAGAACGACAGGGTCCTACAATGAGCAGTTCTTC.

This clonotype was recorded many times. The chain has TRBV4-1 and TRBJ2-5, with D maybe TRBD1 (6 bases). V was pared by 0 bases and J by 2 bases, with 7 bases between. The V gene's germline CDR1 is MGHRA and CDR2 YSYEKL. There are 14 residues in the CDR3. The CDR3 nucleotides are TGCGCCAGCAGCCAAGATCAGGGGCAAGAGACCCAGTACTTC. Its protein is CASSQDQGQETQYF.